This TCR beta chain comes out of a study of T-cell memory formation after mild COVID-19. The wider study: Largely, the TCR clusters proved donor specific. The study, taken as a whole, reports: The second-wave clones peaking on day 37 were not confirmed as SARS-CoV-2-specific. Pre-infection memory contained some responding clones, which suggested that cross-reactive memory had joined.

The 5'RACE method, run with constant-segment primers, produced TCR alpha and TCR beta cDNA libraries (carrying sample barcodes and UMIs). TCRdb ran MiXCR on the 5' RACE reads and lists one entry per CDR3 protein. The sample has roughly 170,000 distinct CDR3 sequences, less than 20% seen once. This clonotype was observed a handful of times. What it recognizes is unknown. Germline CDR1 and CDR2: MDHEN and SYDVKM. V lost 6 bases, J lost 1 base, and 3 bases stayed unmatched. This CDR3 has 14 residues. Sequenced sample: PBMCs or a T cell subset sorted from them (not recorded which). The V call is TRBV28, the J call TRBJ2-3, with TRBD2 matching over 8 bases. The TCR was taken from a man younger than 35 who had mild COVID-19 (a few samples of this study predate the infection). Cell type and time point are not known. The CDR3 region is CASSTGGGTDTQYF. CDR3 bases: TGTGCCAGCAGCACCGGGGGGGGCACAGATACGCAGTATTTT.